The entry below describes one T cell receptor (beta chain). The data were taken from a study of cytomegalovirus exposure and HLA in healthy donors. The overall study: Out of about 410 genotyped donors, about 76% belonged to the Caucasian-associated ancestry cluster.

The CDR3 covers 15 residues. J was trimmed by 1 base and V by 5 bases; bases with no gene match: 7. Germline-derived CDR1 and CDR2 are KGHSH and LQKENI. The PCR had 60 Vbeta and 13 Jbeta primers. Profiling relied on immunoSEQ multiplex PCR, and the TCRdb table lists in-frame clones only, not all of them. The sample carries roughly 120,000 clones, 75% recorded once. This receptor was obtained from a woman aged 35 to 49 in good health and CMV-seropositive. The rearrangement joins TRBV18 to TRBJ1-1; 7 bases agree with TRBD1. The sequenced material came from PBMCs. CDR3 region: CASSVKGQSNTEAFF. DNA of the CDR3: TGTGCCAGCTCAGTAAAGGGACAGTCGAACACTGAAGCTTTCTTT.